These 27 T cell receptor beta chains originate from one sample sequenced in a study of blood T cell repertoires in COVID-19. The table came from immunoSEQ multiplex PCR; TCRdb's copy has only in-frame clones and leaves some out. The sample consists of 150,000 to 200,000 clones, 85% of them appearing once. The specimen was peripheral blood. These receptor sequences come from a human donor with acute or convalescent COVID-19. The donor label of this sample is uncertain.

CDR3 nucleotide sequence: TGTGCCAGTAGTATAGGTACCGGGACAGGGGGCAATGAGCAGTTCTTC. Its protein is CASSIGTGTGGNEQFF. This chain links TRBV19 with TRBJ2-1; 11 bases match TRBD1. CDR1 is LNHDA and CDR2 is SQIVND in the germline V gene (reference sequence). The CDR3 is 16 residues long. The J segment lost 6 bases and the V segment lost 1 base, leaving 5 bases of the junction unmatched. The full variable domain, rest sourced from reference TRBV19 and TRBJ2-1, is DGGITQSPKYLFRKEGQNVTLSCEQNLNHDAMYWYRQDPGQGLRLIYYSQIVNDFQKGDIAEGYSVSREKKESFPLTVTSAQKNPTAFYLCASSIGTGTGGNEQFFGPGTRLTVL.

V is TRBV5-1 and J is TRBJ2-3, with 8 positions matching TRBD1. Germline V lookup: CDR1 SGHRS, CDR2 YFSETQ. CDR3 length: 15 amino acids. The V and J ends lost 2 bases and 0 bases, in that order; junction bases with no gene match: 2. CDR3 loop: CASSFQGASTDTQYF. The CDR3 region has the DNA TGCGCCAGCAGCTTTCAGGGGGCGAGCACAGATACGCAGTATTTT.

The rearrangement joins TRBV5-4 to TRBJ2-3; D not certain. The V end lost 5 bases, the J end lost 0 bases, and 13 bases lay between the germline ends. This CDR3 region has 15 residues. Germline V gene lookup returns CDR1 SGHNT and CDR2 YYREEE (reference sequence). In DNA, the CDR3 is TGTGCCAGCAGATTCGACTTTATTAGCACAGATACGCAGTATTTT. Its protein is CASRFDFISTDTQYF. Full variable domain (outside the CDR3, taken from reference TRBV5-4 and TRBJ2-3): ETGVTQSPTHLIKTRGQQVTLRCSSQSGHNTVSWYQQALGQGPQFIFQYYREEENGRGNFPPRFSGLQFPNYSSELNVNALELDDSALYLCASRFDFISTDTQYFGPGTRLTVL.

The chain joins TRBV6-5 to TRBJ2-2; TRBD1 matches 8 bases. Germline CDR1 is MNHEY and CDR2 is SVGAGI. This CDR3 is built from 15 residues. The junction had 6 bases not matched to a gene; V was cut back by 5 bases and J by 4 bases. CDR3 sequence reads: CASSPQGEGTGELFF. As DNA, the CDR3 is TGTGCCAGCAGTCCACAGGGGGAAGGCACCGGGGAGCTGTTTTTT.

This clone was seen just once. The CDR3 DNA follows: TGTGCCAGCAGTTTATTAGTGGGGGCCCATGGCTACACCTTC. Protein: CASSLLVGAHGYTF. The chain carries TRBV27 and TRBJ1-2, with TRBD1 as a possible D gene (6 bases). This CDR3 is 14 amino acids long. The V end lost 1 base, the J end lost 6 bases, and 12 bases lay between the germline ends. Looked up from germline, CDR1 is MNHEY and CDR2 is SMNVEV (reference sequence).

This chain uses TRBV6-2 or TRBV6-3 with TRBJ1-1, with 7 bases matching TRBD1. The CDR3 has 14 residues. Trimming at V came to 2 bases and at J to 6 bases, leaving 6 bases not matched to a gene. In germline, CDR1 is MNHEY, CDR2 SVGEGT. CDR3 bases: TGTGCCAGCAGTTACCCGACAGGGACGGCTGAAGCTTTCTTT. Protein: CASSYPTGTAEAFF.

The sample holds one count of this clone. CDR3 amino acids: CAISESKTFGTNEKLFF. CDR3 sequence (DNA): TGTGCCATCAGTGAGTCGAAAACCTTTGGCACTAATGAAAAACTGTTTTTT. The genes are TRBV10-3 and TRBJ1-4; D unclear. The CDR3 is made up of 17 amino acids. V was pared by 0 bases and J by 2 bases, with 13 bases between. The germline V gene encodes CDR1 ENHRY and CDR2 SYGVKD.

V is TRBV9 and J is TRBJ2-7, with 8 bases lining up with TRBD1. The trim removed 0 bases at V and 6 bases at J, leaving 5 bases unmatched. CDR1 is SGDLS and CDR2 is YYNGEE in the germline V gene. The CDR3 loop spans 14 amino acids. DNA of the CDR3: TGTGCCAGCAGCGTAGTCCCAGGGGGCGCCGAGCAGTACTTC. It specifies CASSVVPGGAEQYF.

The chain carries TRBV10-1 and TRBJ2-3, with D possibly TRBD2 on 7 matching bases. This CDR3 contains 16 residues. CDR1 and CDR2 (germline): WNHNN, SYGVQD (reference sequence). The V gene lost 3 bases and the J gene lost 2 bases, with 15 bases spanning the gap. The CDR3 protein is CASSDPRGAPTDTQYF. CDR3 coding DNA: TGCGCCAGCAGTGACCCCCGGGGGGCCCCCACAGATACGCAGTATTTT.

The genes are TRBV5-1 and TRBJ2-2; tentatively, D is TRBD2 (5 bases). In germline, CDR1 is SGHRS, CDR2 YFSETQ. Trimming cost V 4 bases and J 3 bases, with 7 bases left between them. The CDR3 loop spans 13 amino acids. CDR3: CASSISDTGELFF. The CDR3 coding sequence is TGCGCCAGCAGCATTAGCGACACCGGGGAGCTGTTTTTT.

The genes are TRBV29-1 and TRBJ2-3; D perhaps matches TRBD1 (6 bases). The CDR3 runs to 13 residues. CDR1 and CDR2 from the germline V gene are SQVTM and ANQGSEA. With 1 base removed from V and 8 bases from J, the gap between germline ends came to 13 bases. The CDR3, as DNA: TGCAGCGTTGAAGGCTCGTCACAGGGTACGCAGTATTTT. It translates to CSVEGSSQGTQYF.

The chain recombines TRBV27 with TRBJ2-7, with 7 positions matching TRBD1. CDR1 and CDR2 (germline): MNHEY, SMNVEV (reference sequence). This CDR3 has 14 residues. Trimming cost V 2 bases and J 7 bases; bases outside gene matches: 8. DNA for the CDR3: TGTGCCAGCAGTTTAGTTTTAGGGGGCGCAGAGCAGTACTTC. The encoded protein is CASSLVLGGAEQYF.

The V call is TRBV19, the J call TRBJ1-1; 8 nucleotides align to TRBD1. The CDR3 extends over 12 amino acids. CDR1 and CDR2 from the germline V gene are LNHDA and SQIVND (reference sequence). With 2 bases clipped from V and 11 bases from J, the junction kept 4 bases outside the gene matches. DNA for the CDR3: TGTGCCAGTAGTATATCTGGGACAGGCGCTTTCTTT. This gives the protein CASSISGTGAFF.

The chain has TRBV19 and TRBJ1-2, with D possibly TRBD1 on 5 matching bases. This CDR3 region has 15 residues. CDR1 is LNHDA and CDR2 is SQIVND in the germline V gene (reference sequence). The V and J ends lost 3 bases and 3 bases respectively, with 14 bases between them. The CDR3 region has the DNA TGTGCCAGTAGTATTAGACCAGGGTACGACTATGGCTACACCTTC. Encoded protein: CASSIRPGYDYGYTF.

The V gene is TRBV6-5, the J gene TRBJ1-3; the D gene is possibly TRBD1 (6 bases). V was cut by 2 bases and J by 2 bases, with 13 bases left in between. Germline V gene lookup returns CDR1 MNHEY and CDR2 SVGAGI. The CDR3 loop spans 16 amino acids. CDR3 in DNA: TGTGCCAGCAGTTACGCAGGGGCCGCTACTGGAAACACCATATATTTT. This gives the protein CASSYAGAATGNTIYF.

The gene calls are TRBV3-1 (or the pseudogene TRBV3-2) and TRBJ2-1; 9 bases fit TRBD2. CDR1 is LGHDT and CDR2 is YNNKEL in the germline V gene (reference sequence). The CDR3 is 14 residues long. The V gene end was trimmed by 2 bases and the J gene end by 12 bases; junction bases not matched to a gene: 8. CDR3 amino acids: CASSQSGGPGRQFF. The CDR3 DNA sequence: TGTGCCAGCAGCCAAAGCGGGGGGCCGGGTCGGCAGTTCTTC.

The CDR3 loop reads CASSPTGGSNQPQHF. CDR3 bases: TGTGCCAGCAGCCCGACAGGGGGAAGCAATCAGCCCCAGCATTTT. J is TRBJ1-5 and V is TRBV9; 9 nucleotides agree with TRBD1. Germline CDR1 is SGDLS and CDR2 is YYNGEE. V lost 4 bases to trimming and J lost 1 base; unmatched junction nucleotides: 3. This CDR3 contains 15 residues.

This chain connects TRBV6-4 to TRBJ2-2; perhaps TRBD1 as D (6 bases). The ends were cut back, 6 bases at V and 1 base at J, with 15 bases in the middle. CDR1 MRHNA and CDR2 SNTAGT come from the germline V gene. The CDR3 consists of 16 residues. CDR3 DNA: TGTGCCAGCAGCAATAAGACAGGCAGGAACACCGGGGAGCTGTTTTTT. Translation: CASSNKTGRNTGELFF.

V and J are TRBV6-5 and TRBJ2-7; TRBD1 matches at 7 bases. Germline trimming cut 6 bases from V and 3 bases from J; bases unmatched to any gene: 8. Germline loops: CDR1 MNHEY, CDR2 SVGAGI. CDR3 length: 14 residues. DNA for the CDR3: TGTGCCAGCAGCGATCCCGGGACAGTCTACGAGCAGTACTTC. It translates to CASSDPGTVYEQYF.

The chain uses TRBV12-5 and TRBJ1-2; a weak D match, TRBD1 (6 bases). The CDR3 loop spans 17 amino acids. V was shortened by 5 bases and J by 0 bases, with 19 bases between the two germline ends. In germline, CDR1 is LGHNT, CDR2 FRNRAP. The CDR3 DNA follows: TGTGCTAGTGGTCCGGATCAAACAGGGTCTCCTAACTATGGCTACACCTTC. Amino acid sequence: CASGPDQTGSPNYGYTF.

The CDR3 bases are TGTGCCAGCAGTTTGGGGACAGGAGGTGGTGGAAACACCATATATTTT. Translating gives CASSLGTGGGGNTIYF. The J gene is TRBJ1-3, the V gene TRBV6-5; 8 nucleotides align to TRBD1. The germline CDR1 and CDR2 sequences are MNHEY and SVGAGI. J was trimmed by 3 bases and V by 4 bases; bases with no gene match: 8. This CDR3 is 16 amino acids long.

J is TRBJ2-1 and V is TRBV7-7, with D possibly TRBD2 on 6 matching bases. The CDR3 sequence is 15 residues long. The V gene's germline CDR1 is SSHAT and CDR2 FNYEAQ (reference sequence). V was cut by 5 bases and J by 1 base, with 12 bases left in between. In DNA form, the CDR3 reads TGTGCCAGCAGCCCAGACAGCGGGTCCTACAATGAGCAGTTCTTC. It yields the protein CASSPDSGSYNEQFF.

The CDR3 DNA follows: TGTGCCAGCGGGGCGGGGTACGGCAATCAGCCCCAGCATTTT. Residues: CASGAGYGNQPQHF. The genes are TRBV6-6 and TRBJ1-5; tentatively, D is TRBD1 (5 bases). This CDR3 spans 14 amino acids. With 8 bases removed from V and 2 bases from J, the gap between germline ends came to 13 bases. Germline-derived CDR1 and CDR2 are MNHNY and SVGAGI (reference sequence).

This rearrangement joins TRBV27 to TRBJ1-6; maybe TRBD1 (6 bases). CDR3 length equals 14 residues. The germline CDR1 and CDR2 sequences are MNHEY and SMNVEV (reference sequence). Trimming left V 4 bases short and J 10 bases short, with 14 bases between. CDR3 in DNA: TGTGCCAGCAGTTCGCTGGGGGCAGTGTCACCCCTCCACTTT. This codes for CASSSLGAVSPLHF.

The chain is built from TRBV10-3 and TRBJ2-3; 11 nucleotides match TRBD2. This CDR3 is built from 18 residues. Germline lookup yields CDR1 ENHRY and CDR2 SYGVKD. V shed 6 bases, J shed 0 bases, and the junction held 11 bases outside the gene matches. CDR3 coding DNA: TGTGCCATCAGCCCTGGGTCTAGCGGGGGGCATAGCACAGATACGCAGTATTTT. Residues: CAISPGSSGGHSTDTQYF.

The chain combines TRBV5-6 with TRBJ2-2, with D uncertain. Trimming left V 2 bases short and J 0 bases short, with 8 bases between. Looked up from germline, CDR1 is SGHDT and CDR2 is YYEEEE. This CDR3 contains 15 residues. The chain's CDR3 is CASSFIRANTGELFF. The CDR3 DNA follows: TGTGCCAGCAGCTTCATTCGGGCGAACACCGGGGAGCTGTTTTTT.

V usage is TRBV6-6 and J usage is TRBJ2-7, with a tentative D call TRBD1 (6 bases). The V gene lost 4 bases and the J gene lost 0 bases, with 13 bases spanning the gap. The V gene's germline CDR1 is MNHNY and CDR2 SVGAGI (reference sequence). This CDR3 region has 15 residues. The CDR3 sequence is CASSSPGASSYEQYF. CDR3 DNA sequence: TGTGCCAGCAGTTCCCCAGGGGCCAGCTCCTACGAGCAGTACTTC.